These 2 T cell receptor beta chains share one sample of origin, sequenced in a study of blood T cell repertoires in COVID-19. The protocol was immunoSEQ multiplex PCR, while the TCRdb copy is restricted to in-frame clones and leaves out a portion. The sample shows 300,000 to 400,000 clones, 70% to 90% of them seen only once. Source material: PBMCs or T cells enriched from blood (not recorded which). These receptors originate from a woman aged 40 to 55 with acute COVID-19.

The chain couples TRBV3-1 (or the pseudogene TRBV3-2) to TRBJ1-4, with TRBD1 as a possible D gene (6 bases). In germline, CDR1 is LGHDT, CDR2 YNNKEL (reference sequence). CDR3 length: 16 amino acids. Trimming shortened V by 1 base and J by 8 bases, and 17 bases separated the two germline ends. CDR3 bases: TGTGCCAGCAGCCAAGCCCAAATCAGGGGAGGGGAAAAACTGTTTTTT. It encodes CASSQAQIRGGEKLFF.

This chain uses TRBV7-8 with TRBJ2-2; 9 positions match TRBD2. Trimming at V came to 3 bases and at J to 6 bases, leaving 11 bases not matched to a gene. CDR3 size: 17 residues. Germline lookup yields CDR1 SGHVS and CDR2 FQNEAQ. The CDR3 spells CASSFPHSGSEPGELFF. In DNA form, the CDR3 reads TGTGCCAGCAGCTTTCCCCATAGCGGGAGCGAGCCCGGGGAGCTGTTTTTT.